The 3 T cell receptor beta chains below were found in one sample sequenced in a study of cytomegalovirus exposure and HLA in healthy donors. Primers: 60 Vbeta forward and 13 Jbeta reverse. The method was immunoSEQ multiplex PCR; TCRdb's version includes in-frame clones alone and lacks a portion of them. The sample yields roughly 83,000 clones, about four fifths seen once. The sample taken for sequencing was PBMCs. These receptors came from a man between 60 and 70 years old in good health and CMV-seronegative.

The rearrangement links TRBV7-3 to TRBJ1-1, with D possibly TRBD1 on 5 matching bases. V was cut by 5 bases and J by 3 bases, with 13 bases left in between. The CDR3 runs 14 residues. CDR1 is SGHTA and CDR2 is FQGTGA in the germline V gene. CDR3 sequence (DNA): TGTGCCAGCAGCCCTATGGGGCACGACACTGAAGCTTTCTTT. It yields the protein CASSPMGHDTEAFF.

By frequency in the sample, this clone is medium-sized. The V call is TRBV18, the J call TRBJ1-1; D uncertain. The CDR3 contains 13 residues. The germline V gene encodes CDR1 KGHSH and CDR2 LQKENI. The V end lost 8 bases, the J end lost 1 base, and 11 bases lay between the germline ends. The CDR3 region is CASRRSENTEAFF. The CDR3 region has the DNA TGTGCCAGCCGTCGCAGCGAGAACACTGAAGCTTTCTTT.

The gene calls are TRBV6-5 and TRBJ2-7; D may be TRBD2 (6 bases). The CDR3 loop spans 14 amino acids. V was pared by 6 bases and J by 4 bases, with 16 bases between. CDR1 and CDR2 (germline): MNHEY, SVGAGI. DNA for the CDR3: TGTGCCAGCAGCCTGCGGGGAAAGCCTTACGAGCAGTACTTC. This translates into CASSLRGKPYEQYF.